This TCR beta chain originates from a study of OX40 agonist ivuxolimab in advanced cancers. Context from the whole study: Ivuxolimab, which targeted the costimulatory receptor OX40 (CD134), was an agonistic, fully human IgG2 monoclonal antibody. The point of sequencing TCRbeta in the periphery was to test whether ivuxolimab changed TCR sequence diversity and drove clonal T-cell expansion. Patients were allowed to have had prior anti-PD-1, anti-PD-L1 or anti-CTLA-4 therapy, and approximately 43% of the dose-escalation patients had previously received checkpoint inhibitors. The paper describes the monotherapy dose-escalation part (N ≈ 52 patients) of the phase I trial of ivuxolimab. In the dose-escalation cohort, 82.7% of patients were male, and the mean age was around 60 years, with a range of 23 to 79. Of the approximately 53 patients in dose escalation, 19 had hepatocellular carcinoma, some 15 had melanoma, 9 had renal cell carcinoma and 9 had head and neck cancer. Intravenous ivuxolimab was administered to patients every 2 weeks at six dose levels: 0.01, 0.1, 0.3, 1.5, 3 and 10 mg/kg. Partial responses were achieved by three dose-escalation patients, of whom one had hepatocellular carcinoma and two had cutaneous melanoma.

Overall study outcomes, separate from this receptor: On average, CD8+ T cells showed more expanded clones than CD4+ T cells after ivuxolimab. In partial responders in the 0.1-3.0 mg/kg groups, normalized peripheral clonal expansion was found to be among the lowest, especially among CD8+ T cells. At doses of 0.1 to 3.0 mg/kg, clonal expansion of both CD4+ and CD8+ blood T cells was observed from baseline to week 6. Low levels of normalized T-cell clonal expansion were also seen in some nonresponding patients. Which antigens the clonally expanded peripheral T cells were specific for was not determined.

About this clone itself: Its specific antigen is unknown. The record has no base qualities; no much larger clone is one base away.

Patients with autoimmune disease history or receiving systemic immunosuppression were excluded from the trial. In every dose cohort, peripheral blood was drawn for TCR sequencing at baseline, cycle 4 day 1, and cycle 7 day 1. The samples were taken from a phase I, first-in-human, multicenter, open-label dose-escalation trial of ivuxolimab. Adults with locally advanced or metastatic head and neck squamous cell, hepatocellular, melanoma or renal cell carcinoma were enrolled in the trial. Before TCR sequencing, CD4+ and CD8+ T cells were separately sorted from peripheral blood. After removal of 7 bases from V and 6 bases from J, the junction retains 5 bases not matched to a gene. From the cysteine up to the phenylalanine, the CDR3 has a length of 12 residues. The CDR3 DNA has 36 bases and is translated from base 1. The CDR1 and CDR2 encoded by the germline V gene (reference sequence) are MNHEY and SMNVEV.

To sequence the TCRbeta CDR3 region, genomic DNA was isolated from the sorted cells. The immunoSEQ Assay was used to sequence the TCRbeta CDR3 regions. In its TCRdb copy, this immuneACCESS table keeps in-frame sequences only and misses some clones. Where compared with another copy, unresolved V genes explain less than half of these, and the others have no known cause. The table for this sample lists around 23,000 clones; 80% to 90% of them were counted only once. Roughly 23% of the sample lies in the top ten. Source: CD4+ or CD8+ T cells sorted from blood, taken in a trial of the OX40 agonist ivuxolimab. The clonotype comes from an adult with an advanced solid tumor such as melanoma, head and neck, liver or kidney cancer. In this chain, TRBV27 is recombined with TRBJ1-2, with 7 bases aligning to TRBD1. The encoded CDR3 is CASKTGFHGYTF. The nucleotides are TGTGCCAGCAAGACAGGGTTTCATGGCTACACCTTC.